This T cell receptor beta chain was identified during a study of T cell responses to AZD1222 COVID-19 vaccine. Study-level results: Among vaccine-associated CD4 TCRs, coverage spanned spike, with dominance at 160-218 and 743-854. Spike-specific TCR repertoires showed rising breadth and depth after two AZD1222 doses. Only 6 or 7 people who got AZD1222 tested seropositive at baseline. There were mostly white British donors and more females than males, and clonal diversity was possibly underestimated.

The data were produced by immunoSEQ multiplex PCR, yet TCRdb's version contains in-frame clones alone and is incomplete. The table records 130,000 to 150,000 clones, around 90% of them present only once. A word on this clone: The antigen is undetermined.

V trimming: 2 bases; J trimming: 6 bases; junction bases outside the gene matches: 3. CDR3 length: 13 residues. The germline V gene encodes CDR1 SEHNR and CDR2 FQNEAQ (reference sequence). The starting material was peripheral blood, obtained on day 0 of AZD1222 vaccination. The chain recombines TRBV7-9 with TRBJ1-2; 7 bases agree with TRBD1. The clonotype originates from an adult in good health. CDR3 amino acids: CASSLNDRDGYTF. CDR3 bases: TGTGCCAGCAGCTTAAATGACAGGGATGGCTACACCTTC.